Listed here are 26 T cell receptor beta chains from one sample, sequenced in a study of T cells in Graves' hyperthyroidism and ophthalmopathy. Amplification of TCR beta CDR3 regions was performed using RNA transcripts as template. First-round RT-PCR targeting the TCR CDR3 was performed with the HTBI primer set. TCRdb passed the multiplex PCR reads through MiXCR, listing each CDR3 protein once. In the table there are some 250,000 distinct CDR3 sequences, about 15% of which are singletons. The sample consisted of blood. All receptors derive from a woman in her forties with Graves' hyperthyroidism that later progressed to Graves' ophthalmopathy.

This clonotype has a handful of counts. The rearrangement uses TRBV11-3 and TRBJ1-3; possible D gene TRBD1, 5 bases. The CDR3 contains 15 residues. Germline loops: CDR1 SGHNT, CDR2 YENEEA. Trimming removed 6 bases at V and 8 bases at J, with 20 bases between. CDR3 sequence: CASSKSGSRSDTIYF. The CDR3 DNA sequence: TGTGCCAGCAGTAAATCAGGGTCGCGGTCCGACACCATATATTTT.

This clonotype has at least ten counts. V is TRBV3-1 and J is TRBJ2-5; a weak D match, TRBD1 (6 bases). The CDR3 loop spans 17 amino acids. The V end was cut by 0 bases, the J end by 1 base, with 15 bases between. CDR1 and CDR2 (germline): LGHDT, YNNKEL (reference sequence). In DNA form, the CDR3 reads TGTGCCAGCAGCCAAGACGCCAGGGGTATCTCCCAAGAGACCCAGTACTTC. Translated: CASSQDARGISQETQYF.

This clonotype was seen repeatedly, ten times or more. The gene calls are TRBV3-1 and TRBJ1-3; D is possibly TRBD1 (6 bases). CDR1 is LGHDT, CDR2 YNNKEL, per germline (reference sequence). Trimming took 1 base from V and 2 from J, leaving 15 bases between them. This CDR3 has 17 residues. CDR3 loop: CASSQVPDRQAGNTIYF. In DNA, the CDR3 is TGTGCCAGCAGCCAAGTCCCCGATAGACAGGCTGGAAACACCATATATTTT.

At least ten counts were recorded for this clonotype. V and J are TRBV7-9 and TRBJ2-7; 14 nucleotides align to TRBD2. With 5 bases clipped from V and 6 bases from J, the junction kept 6 bases outside the gene matches. The CDR3 extends over 15 amino acids. The germline gives CDR1 SEHNR, CDR2 FQNEAQ (reference sequence). In DNA form, the CDR3 reads TGTGCCAGCAGCCTTGGGACTAGCGGGAGTTCCGAGCAGTACTTC. Protein: CASSLGTSGSSEQYF.

The gene calls are TRBV18 and TRBJ2-7; 7 bases align to TRBD1. The length of the CDR3 is 13 residues. V lost 3 bases, J lost 3 bases, and 2 bases stayed unmatched. Germline V gene lookup returns CDR1 KGHSH and CDR2 LQKENI. This CDR3 reads CASSPGQNYEQYF. Here the CDR3 DNA reads TGTGCCAGCTCACCGGGACAGAACTACGAGCAGTACTTC.

The rearrangement links TRBV27 to TRBJ1-5; 7 nucleotides line up with TRBD1. Germline CDR1 and CDR2: MNHEY and SMNVEV (reference sequence). After removal of 5 bases from V and 2 bases from J, the junction contained 6 bases not matched to a gene. The CDR3 runs 15 residues. CDR3 coding DNA: TGTGCCAGCAGTAGACAGGGCCTAGGCAATCAGCCCCAGCATTTT. This codes for CASSRQGLGNQPQHF.

This clonotype was seen many times. V is TRBV2 and J is TRBJ2-7; 8 bases map to TRBD2. There are 13 residues in the CDR3. Trimming took 6 bases from V and 3 from J; bases not matched to a gene: 4. From germline, CDR1 is SNHLY and CDR2 FYNNEI. The CDR3 reads CASRLAVDYEQYF. In DNA, the CDR3 is TGTGCCAGCAGACTAGCGGTTGACTACGAGCAGTACTTC.

This clonotype was observed at least ten times. The CDR3 here is CSAAGLAGVHQETQYF. The CDR3 DNA sequence: TGCAGTGCTGCGGGACTAGCGGGAGTACATCAAGAGACCCAGTACTTC. This chain uses TRBV20-1 with TRBJ2-5, with 14 bases identical to TRBD2. Trimming removed 5 bases from V and 2 bases from J; junction bases left unmatched: 7. This CDR3 is 16 amino acids long. CDR1 and CDR2 (germline): DFQATT, SNEGSKA (reference sequence).

This clonotype was observed at least ten times. The chain carries TRBV5-1 and TRBJ2-7, with 10 bases lining up with TRBD2. CDR1 and CDR2 from the germline V gene are SGHRS and YFSETQ. V was pared by 4 bases and J by 8 bases, with 12 bases of the junction left unmatched. CDR3 length: 15 residues. The chain's CDR3 is CASSVLAGTSTKQYF. In DNA, the CDR3 is TGCGCCAGCAGCGTACTAGCGGGGACGTCTACGAAGCAGTACTTC.

This clonotype has ten or more counts. This chain connects TRBV18 to TRBJ2-5; D uncertain. The germline gives CDR1 KGHSH, CDR2 LQKENI. The CDR3 has 14 amino acids. V was pared by 0 bases and J by 4 bases, with 9 bases between. CDR3 DNA sequence: TGTGCCAGCTCACCACCGGGTAGAGGAGAGACCCAGTACTTC. It specifies CASSPPGRGETQYF.

This chain links TRBV6-5 with TRBJ2-3, with 8 positions matching TRBD1. Germline V gene lookup returns CDR1 MNHEY and CDR2 SVGAGI. This CDR3 is built from 13 residues. The trim removed 2 bases at V and 8 bases at J, leaving 3 bases unmatched. The CDR3 spells CASSYGTGSTQYF. Here the CDR3 DNA reads TGTGCCAGCAGTTACGGGACAGGCAGTACGCAGTATTTT.

This clonotype was found many times. This rearrangement joins TRBV5-1 to TRBJ1-1, with 8 positions matching TRBD1. The germline V gene has CDR1 SGHRS and CDR2 YFSETQ. Trimming took 2 bases from V and 1 from J; bases not matched to a gene: 4. CDR3 length equals 15 residues. CDR3 nucleotide sequence: TGCGCCAGCAGCTTACGGACAGGGTGGAACACTGAAGCTTTCTTT. It yields the protein CASSLRTGWNTEAFF. The full variable domain, in which reference TRBV5-1 and TRBJ1-1 provide the parts outside the CDR3, is KAGVTQTPRYLIKTRGQQVTLSCSPISGHRSVSWYQQTPGQGLQFLFEYFSETQRNKGNFPGRFSGRQFSNSRSEMNVSTLELGDSALYLCASSLRTGWNTEAFFGQGTRLTVV.

The V gene is TRBV20-1, the J gene TRBJ1-5, with D possibly TRBD1 on 5 matching bases. CDR1 and CDR2 from the germline V gene are DFQATT and SNEGSKA (reference sequence). The germline V and J ends were trimmed by 1 base and 4 bases, with 11 bases remaining between them. The CDR3 has 14 residues. This CDR3 reads CSARGGTQNQPQHF. The CDR3 region has the DNA TGCAGTGCTAGAGGCGGGACTCAGAATCAGCCCCAGCATTTT.

This clonotype showed up many times. The V gene is TRBV19, the J gene TRBJ1-1; D perhaps matches TRBD1 (5 bases). There are 12 residues in the CDR3. The germline CDR1 and CDR2 sequences are LNHDA and SQIVND (reference sequence). V lost 6 bases and J 4 bases, leaving 9 bases between the germline ends. The CDR3 sequence is CASRAGGTEAFF. The CDR3 coding sequence is TGTGCCAGTAGGGCCGGGGGCACTGAAGCTTTCTTT.

This clonotype was found many times. This chain uses TRBV2 with TRBJ2-7; 7 bases match TRBD2. CDR1 and CDR2 from the germline V gene are SNHLY and FYNNEI. J was trimmed by 1 base and V by 9 bases; bases with no gene match: 6. The CDR3 extends over 13 amino acids. CDR3 region: CASIRAGSYEQYF. DNA of the CDR3: TGTGCCAGTATAAGAGCGGGGTCCTACGAGCAGTACTTC.

The chain links TRBV5-6 to TRBJ2-1; 8 bases agree with TRBD2. V gave up 7 bases and J gave up 8 bases; unmatched junction bases: 11. In germline, CDR1 is SGHDT, CDR2 YYEEEE. The CDR3 is made up of 14 amino acids. CDR3 in amino acids: CASGPGLGGDEQFF. The CDR3 DNA reads TGTGCCAGCGGACCGGGACTAGGAGGGGATGAGCAGTTCTTC. The whole variable domain, remainder taken from reference TRBV5-6 and TRBJ2-1, is DAGVTQSPTHLIKTRGQQVTLRCSPKSGHDTVSWYQQALGQGPQFIFQYYEEEERQRGNFPDRFSGHQFPNYSSELNVNALLLGDSALYLCASGPGLGGDEQFFGPGTRLTVL.

This clonotype was detected only a few times. The V gene is TRBV4-2, the J gene TRBJ1-1; D not certain. This CDR3 is 18 amino acids long. V was trimmed by 0 bases and J by 0 bases, leaving 17 bases between them. Germline CDR1 reads LGHNA; CDR2 reads YNFKEQ. The CDR3 region has the DNA TGTGCCAGCAGCCAAGATCGTGAGACCCTGGGCATGAACACTGAAGCTTTCTTT. This translates into CASSQDRETLGMNTEAFF.

This clonotype occurred many times. V and J are TRBV20-1 and TRBJ2-5; D is undetermined. The CDR3 is 14 residues long. In germline, CDR1 is DFQATT, CDR2 SNEGSKA (reference sequence). With 6 bases removed from V and 5 bases from J, the gap between germline ends came to 19 bases. CDR3 bases: TGCAGTGCAAGCGACGGGTTCGTCCAGGAGACCCAGTACTTC. This codes for CSASDGFVQETQYF.

This clonotype has ten or more counts. CDR3 bases: TGTGCCAGCAGCCCGACTAGCGGTTCCTACAATGAGCAGTTCTTC. Protein product: CASSPTSGSYNEQFF. V is TRBV4-2 and J is TRBJ2-1; 9 bases are shared with TRBD2. The CDR3 has 15 amino acids. Losses at the gene ends were 4 bases for V and 1 base for J; bases not matched to a gene: 2. Germline CDR1 and CDR2: LGHNA and YNFKEQ.

This clonotype was detected many times. The chain uses TRBV12-3 or TRBV12-4 and TRBJ1-2, with D perhaps matching TRBD1 (6 bases). This CDR3 is built from 15 residues. Deletions cut 2 bases from V and 4 bases from J, with 14 bases between. Here the CDR3 DNA reads TGTGCCAGCAGTTTACGTGGGGGCGCTGTCTATGGCTACACCTTC. Translation: CASSLRGGAVYGYTF.

This clonotype was found many times. The genes are TRBV28 and TRBJ2-7; TRBD1 matches at 8 bases. The CDR3 is 17 amino acids. Germline lookup yields CDR1 MDHEN and CDR2 SYDVKM. V lost 5 bases and J lost 3; bases outside the gene matches: 15. CDR3 region: CASSTRPGGGLFYEQYF. CDR3 coding DNA: TGTGCCAGCAGTACCCGACCAGGGGGCGGACTTTTCTACGAGCAGTACTTC.

This clonotype was counted many times. The V call is TRBV3-1, the J call TRBJ2-7, with 15 bases fitting TRBD2. The germline V gene has CDR1 LGHDT and CDR2 YNNKEL (reference sequence). Unmatched junction bases numbered 17, after V lost 0 bases and J lost 5 bases. The CDR3 runs to 21 residues. In nucleotides, the CDR3 is TGTGCCAGCAGCCAAGATTATCCTTTGGCGGGACTAGCGGGAGGAAGGGACGAGCAGTACTTC. The encoded protein is CASSQDYPLAGLAGGRDEQYF.

This clonotype has ten or more counts. V gene TRBV28 combines with J gene TRBJ1-5, with unresolved D. CDR1 is MDHEN and CDR2 is SYDVKM in the germline V gene. With 5 bases removed from V and 3 bases from J, the gap between germline ends came to 11 bases. There are 14 residues in the CDR3. CDR3 amino acids: CASSGPLNNQPQHF. As DNA, the CDR3 is TGTGCCAGCAGTGGTCCTTTAAACAATCAGCCCCAGCATTTT.

In its sample, this clonotype was seen many times. This chain uses TRBV28 with TRBJ2-7; TRBD2 might be the D (5 bases). Germline V lookup: CDR1 MDHEN, CDR2 SYDVKM. The CDR3 sequence is 12 residues long. Trimming stripped 3 bases from V and 5 bases from J, with 8 bases between. The CDR3 loop is CASSFWGDEQYF. The CDR3 DNA follows: TGTGCCAGCAGTTTTTGGGGAGACGAGCAGTACTTC.

This clonotype occurred many times. The junction differs from germline at one of its ends, possibly a read error. The chain uses TRBV12-3 or TRBV12-4 and TRBJ2-1; 8 bases agree with TRBD2. This CDR3 contains 16 residues. Written as DNA, the CDR3 is TGTGCCAGCAGTTTAGTAGCGGGACTGCACTACGATGAGCAGTTCTTC. It translates to CASSLVAGLHYDEQFF.

This clonotype was found many times. J is TRBJ2-1 and V is TRBV10-3; D remains unclear. The CDR3 consists of 14 residues. Germline CDR1 ENHRY, CDR2 SYGVKD. The V end lost 7 bases, the J end lost 0 bases, and 10 bases lay between the germline ends. The CDR3 spells CAITTGGSYNEQFF. CDR3 DNA: TGTGCCATCACTACGGGTGGCTCCTACAATGAGCAGTTCTTC.